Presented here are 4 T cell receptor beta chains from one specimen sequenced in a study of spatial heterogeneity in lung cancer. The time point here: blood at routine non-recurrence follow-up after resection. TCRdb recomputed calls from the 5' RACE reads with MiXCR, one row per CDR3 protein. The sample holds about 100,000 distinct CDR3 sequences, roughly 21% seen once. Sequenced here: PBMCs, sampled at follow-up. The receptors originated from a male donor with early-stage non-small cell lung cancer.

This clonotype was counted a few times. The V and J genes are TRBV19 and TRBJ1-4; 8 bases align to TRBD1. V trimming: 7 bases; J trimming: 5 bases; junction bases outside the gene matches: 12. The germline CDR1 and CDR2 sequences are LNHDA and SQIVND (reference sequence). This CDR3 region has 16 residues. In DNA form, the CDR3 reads TGTGCCAGTATGTCCCAGGGGGCGAACGAGAATGAAAAACTGTTTTTT. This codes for CASMSQGANENEKLFF.

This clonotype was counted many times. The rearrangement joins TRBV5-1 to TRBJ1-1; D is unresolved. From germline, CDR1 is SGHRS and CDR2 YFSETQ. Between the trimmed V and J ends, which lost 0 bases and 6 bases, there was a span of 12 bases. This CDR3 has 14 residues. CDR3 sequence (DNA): TGCGCCAGCAGCTTGGCGTCAGGTAGTTCTGAAGCTTTCTTT. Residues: CASSLASGSSEAFF. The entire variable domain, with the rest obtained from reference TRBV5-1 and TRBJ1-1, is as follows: KAGVTQTPRYLIKTRGQQVTLSCSPISGHRSVSWYQQTPGQGLQFLFEYFSETQRNKGNFPGRFSGRQFSNSRSEMNVSTLELGDSALYLCASSLASGSSEAFFGQGTRLTVV.

CDR3 protein: CASSSLISPRETQYF. CDR3 sequence (DNA): TGTGCCAGCAGTTCCCTCATCTCTCCCCGGGAGACCCAGTACTTC. The chain couples TRBV7-7 to TRBJ2-5; no definite D call. CDR3 size: 15 residues. Germline V gene lookup returns CDR1 SSHAT and CDR2 FNYEAQ (reference sequence). Trimming removed 6 bases from V and 5 bases from J, with 19 bases in between.

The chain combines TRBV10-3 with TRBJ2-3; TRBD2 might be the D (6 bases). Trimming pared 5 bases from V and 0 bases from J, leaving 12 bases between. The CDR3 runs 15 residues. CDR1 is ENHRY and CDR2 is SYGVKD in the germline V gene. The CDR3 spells CAISPGTVSTDTQYF. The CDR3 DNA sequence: TGTGCCATCAGTCCCGGGACTGTAAGCACAGATACGCAGTATTTT.